The TCR beta chain under discussion was sequenced for a study of metastatic and nonmetastatic thyroid tumors. Study information: Patients with malignant and benign thyroid disease provided blood and tumor or nodule tissue, whose repertoires were compared.

Ahead of thyroid surgery, no patient had received treatment of any kind. The table lists this clone with many counts. Its antigen is currently unknown. Under the authors' procedure: A classifier of distant metastasis in papillary thyroid cancer was built from CDR3 differences (across clinicopathological groups). TCRdb redid the clone calls on the PCR reads using MiXCR. The authors' filters were not applied to this entry. The data contain roughly 22,000 clones, about an eighth of them singletons. Whole-study findings and limits: Relative to benign nodules, malignant thyroid tumors were reportedly characterized by significantly elevated TCR beta diversity in blood and tumor.

Sequencing was done on a sample of blood. This clonotype was sampled from a female donor with papillary thyroid cancer or a benign thyroid nodule (not recorded which). Some clones in this sample may be carry-over from other donors' samples.

The CDR3 sequence: CATSDPPGASGIYEQYF. Here the CDR3 DNA reads TGTGCCACCAGTGATCCCCCTGGGGCTAGCGGAATATACGAGCAGTACTTC. The rearrangement links TRBV24-1 to TRBJ2-7; 7 nucleotides line up with TRBD2. Trimming removed 3 bases from V and 4 bases from J; junction bases left unmatched: 14. Germline V gene data show CDR1 as KGHDR and CDR2 as SFDVKD. The CDR3 extends over 17 amino acids.